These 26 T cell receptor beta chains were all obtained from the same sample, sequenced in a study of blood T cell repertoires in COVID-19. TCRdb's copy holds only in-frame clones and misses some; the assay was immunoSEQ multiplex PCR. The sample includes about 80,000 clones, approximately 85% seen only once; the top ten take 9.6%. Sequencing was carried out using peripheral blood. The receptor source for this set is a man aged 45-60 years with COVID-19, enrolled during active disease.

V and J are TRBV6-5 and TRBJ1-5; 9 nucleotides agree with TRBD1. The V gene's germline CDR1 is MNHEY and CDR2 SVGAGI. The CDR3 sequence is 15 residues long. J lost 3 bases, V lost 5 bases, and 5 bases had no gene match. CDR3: CASSTGTGYNQPQHF. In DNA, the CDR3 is TGTGCCAGCAGTACCGGGACAGGGTACAATCAGCCCCAGCATTTT.

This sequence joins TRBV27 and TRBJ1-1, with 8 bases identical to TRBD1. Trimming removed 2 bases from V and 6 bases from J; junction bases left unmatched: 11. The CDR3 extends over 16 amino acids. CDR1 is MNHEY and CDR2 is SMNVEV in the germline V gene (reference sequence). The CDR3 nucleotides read TGTGCCAGCAGTTTAGTCATGAACAGGGGGAAGCCTGAAGCTTTCTTT. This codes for CASSLVMNRGKPEAFF.

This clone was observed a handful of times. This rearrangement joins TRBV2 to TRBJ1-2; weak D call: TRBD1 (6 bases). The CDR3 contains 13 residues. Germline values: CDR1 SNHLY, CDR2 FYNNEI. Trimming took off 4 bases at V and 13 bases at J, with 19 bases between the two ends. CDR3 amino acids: CASSGGRTGRGTF. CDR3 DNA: TGTGCCAGCAGTGGGGGGCGTACGGGAAGGGGCACCTTC.

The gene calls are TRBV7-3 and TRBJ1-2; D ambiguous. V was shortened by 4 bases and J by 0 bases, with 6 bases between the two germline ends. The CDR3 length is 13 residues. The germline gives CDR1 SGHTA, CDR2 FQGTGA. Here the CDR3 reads CASSSRANYGYTF. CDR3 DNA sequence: TGTGCCAGCAGCTCACGGGCTAACTATGGCTACACCTTC.

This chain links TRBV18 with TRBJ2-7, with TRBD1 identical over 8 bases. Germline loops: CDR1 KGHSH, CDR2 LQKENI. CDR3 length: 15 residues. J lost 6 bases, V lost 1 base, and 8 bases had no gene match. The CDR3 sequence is CASSPRDRSMFEQYF. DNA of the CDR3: TGTGCCAGCTCACCACGGGACAGGTCGATGTTCGAGCAGTACTTC. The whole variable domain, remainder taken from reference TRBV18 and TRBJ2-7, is NAGVMQNPRHLVRRRGQEARLRCSPMKGHSHVYWYRQLPEEGLKFMVYLQKENIIDESGMPKERFSAEFPKEGPSILRIQQVVRGDSAAYFCASSPRDRSMFEQYFGPGTRLTVT.

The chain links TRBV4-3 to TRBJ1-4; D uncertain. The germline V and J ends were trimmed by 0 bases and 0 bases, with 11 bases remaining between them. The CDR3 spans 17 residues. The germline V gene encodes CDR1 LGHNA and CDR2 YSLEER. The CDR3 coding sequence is TGCGCCAGCAGCCAAGATAGACCAGCGGCAACTAATGAAAAACTGTTTTTT. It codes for CASSQDRPAATNEKLFF.

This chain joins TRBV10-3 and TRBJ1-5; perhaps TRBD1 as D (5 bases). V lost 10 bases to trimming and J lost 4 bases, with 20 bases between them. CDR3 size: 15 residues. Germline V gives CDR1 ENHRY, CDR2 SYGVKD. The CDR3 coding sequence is TGTGCCACCGCGGGGGTGTTGGGCAATAATCAGCCCCAGCATTTT. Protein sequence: CATAGVLGNNQPQHF.

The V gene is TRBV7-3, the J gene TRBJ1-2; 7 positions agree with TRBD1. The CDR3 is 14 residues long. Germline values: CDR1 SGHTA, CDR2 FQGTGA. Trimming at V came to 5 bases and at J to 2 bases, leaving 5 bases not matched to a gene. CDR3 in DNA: TGTGCCAGCAGCCCGACAGGGCAAAACTATGGCTACACCTTC. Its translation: CASSPTGQNYGYTF.

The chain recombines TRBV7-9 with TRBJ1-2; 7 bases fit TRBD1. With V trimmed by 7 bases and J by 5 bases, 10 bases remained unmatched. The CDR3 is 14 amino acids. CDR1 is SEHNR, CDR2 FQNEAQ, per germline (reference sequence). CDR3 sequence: CASTLTTGLYGYTF. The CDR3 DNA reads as TGTGCCAGCACCCTCACGACAGGGCTTTATGGCTACACCTTC.

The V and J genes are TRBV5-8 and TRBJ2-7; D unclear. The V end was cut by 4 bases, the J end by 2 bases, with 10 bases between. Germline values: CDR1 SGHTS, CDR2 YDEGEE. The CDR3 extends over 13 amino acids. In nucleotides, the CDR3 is TGTGCCAGCAGCGTCGCTACCCCCTACGAGCAGTACTTC. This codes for CASSVATPYEQYF.

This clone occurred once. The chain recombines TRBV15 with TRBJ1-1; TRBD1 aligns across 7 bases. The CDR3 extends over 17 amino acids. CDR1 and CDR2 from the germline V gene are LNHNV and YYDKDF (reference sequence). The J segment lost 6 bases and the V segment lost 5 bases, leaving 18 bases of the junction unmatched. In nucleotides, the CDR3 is TGTGCCACCAGCCCTACCCTTGGGACAGCTGGTTGGGCTGAAGCTTTCTTT. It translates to CATSPTLGTAGWAEAFF.

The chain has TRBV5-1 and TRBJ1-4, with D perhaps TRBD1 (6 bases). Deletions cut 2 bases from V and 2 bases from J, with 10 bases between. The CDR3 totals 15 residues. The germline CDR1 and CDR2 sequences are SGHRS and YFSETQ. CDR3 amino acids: CASSLQGSTNEKLFF. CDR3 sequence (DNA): TGCGCCAGCAGCTTACAGGGCTCCACTAATGAAAAACTGTTTTTT.

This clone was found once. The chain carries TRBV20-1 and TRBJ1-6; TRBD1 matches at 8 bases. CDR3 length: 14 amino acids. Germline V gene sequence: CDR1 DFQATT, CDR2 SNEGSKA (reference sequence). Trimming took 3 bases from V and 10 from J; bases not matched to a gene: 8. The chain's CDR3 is CSASPTGVGSPLHF. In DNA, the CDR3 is TGCAGTGCTAGTCCGACAGGGGTCGGATCACCCCTCCACTTT.

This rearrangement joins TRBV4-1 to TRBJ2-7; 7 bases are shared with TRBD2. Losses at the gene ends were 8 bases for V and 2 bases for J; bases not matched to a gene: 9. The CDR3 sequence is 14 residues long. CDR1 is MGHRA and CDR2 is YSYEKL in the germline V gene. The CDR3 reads CASGIESGTYEQYF. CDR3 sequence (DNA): TGCGCCAGCGGAATCGAGAGCGGGACCTACGAGCAGTACTTC.

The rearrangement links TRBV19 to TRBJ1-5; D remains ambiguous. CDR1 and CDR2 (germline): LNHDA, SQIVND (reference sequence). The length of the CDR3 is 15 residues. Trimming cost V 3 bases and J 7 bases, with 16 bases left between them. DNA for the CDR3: TGTGCCAGTAGTATGTCGTTCTCCCTTGGCCAGCCCCAGCATTTT. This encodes CASSMSFSLGQPQHF.

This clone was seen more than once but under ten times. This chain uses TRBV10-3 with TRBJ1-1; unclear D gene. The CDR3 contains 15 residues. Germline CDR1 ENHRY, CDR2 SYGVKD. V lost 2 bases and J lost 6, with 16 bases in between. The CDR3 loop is CAISEEGAHGAEAFF. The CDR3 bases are TGTGCCATCAGTGAGGAGGGTGCCCACGGGGCTGAAGCTTTCTTT.

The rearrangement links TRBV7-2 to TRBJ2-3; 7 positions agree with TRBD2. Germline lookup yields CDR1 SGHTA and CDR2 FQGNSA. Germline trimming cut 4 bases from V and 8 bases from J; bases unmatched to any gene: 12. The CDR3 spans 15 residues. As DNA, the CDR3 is TGTGCCAGCAGCTCCACCCTCTTAGCGGGTAGTACGCAGTATTTT. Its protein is CASSSTLLAGSTQYF.

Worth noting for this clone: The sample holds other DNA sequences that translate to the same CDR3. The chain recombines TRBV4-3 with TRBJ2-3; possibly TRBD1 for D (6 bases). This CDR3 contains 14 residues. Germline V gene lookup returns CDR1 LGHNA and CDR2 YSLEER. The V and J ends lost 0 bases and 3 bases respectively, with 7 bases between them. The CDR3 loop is CASSQDRGTDTQYF. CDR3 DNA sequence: TGCGCCAGCAGCCAAGATAGGGGGACAGATACGCAGTATTTT.

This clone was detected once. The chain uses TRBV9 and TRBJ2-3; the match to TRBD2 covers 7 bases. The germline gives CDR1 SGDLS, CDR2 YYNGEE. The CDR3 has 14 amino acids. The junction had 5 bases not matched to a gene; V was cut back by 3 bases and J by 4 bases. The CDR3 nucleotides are TGTGCCAGCAGCGGCGGGAGTGTCCCAGATACGCAGTATTTT. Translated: CASSGGSVPDTQYF.

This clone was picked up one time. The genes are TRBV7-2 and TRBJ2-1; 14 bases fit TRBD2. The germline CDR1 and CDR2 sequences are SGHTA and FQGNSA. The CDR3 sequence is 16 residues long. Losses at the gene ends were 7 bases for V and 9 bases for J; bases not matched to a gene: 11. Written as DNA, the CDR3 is TGTGCCAGCATCGACGGGGGACTAGCGGGAGTGGGTGAGCAGTTCTTC. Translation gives CASIDGGLAGVGEQFF.

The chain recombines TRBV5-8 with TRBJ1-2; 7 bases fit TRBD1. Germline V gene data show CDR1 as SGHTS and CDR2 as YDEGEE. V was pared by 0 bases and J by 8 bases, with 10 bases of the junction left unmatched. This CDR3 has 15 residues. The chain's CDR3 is CASSLALQGVGGYTF. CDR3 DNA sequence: TGTGCCAGCAGCTTGGCCCTCCAGGGGGTTGGAGGCTACACCTTC.

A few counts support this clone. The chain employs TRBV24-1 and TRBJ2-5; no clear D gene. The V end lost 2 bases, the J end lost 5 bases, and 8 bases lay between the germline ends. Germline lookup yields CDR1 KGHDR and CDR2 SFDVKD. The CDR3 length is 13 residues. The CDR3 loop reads CATSDSIGETQYF. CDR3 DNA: TGTGCCACCAGTGATTCAATCGGTGAGACCCAGTACTTC.

For the CDR3, the DNA is TGTGCCAGCATCCCGGGACTCTCCACAGATACGCAGTATTTT. Its protein product is CASIPGLSTDTQYF. This sequence joins TRBV6-2 or TRBV6-3 and TRBJ2-3; tentative D call: TRBD2 (6 bases). The CDR3 extends over 14 amino acids. With 7 bases removed from V and 2 bases from J, the gap between germline ends came to 13 bases. CDR1 and CDR2 from the germline V gene are MNHEY and SVGEGT.

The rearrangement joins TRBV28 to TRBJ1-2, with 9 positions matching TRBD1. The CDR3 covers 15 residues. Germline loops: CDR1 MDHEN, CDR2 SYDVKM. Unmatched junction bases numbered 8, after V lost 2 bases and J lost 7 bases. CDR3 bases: TGTGCCAGCAGTTTAGTGGGACAGGGTATTGGTGGCTACACCTTC. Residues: CASSLVGQGIGGYTF.

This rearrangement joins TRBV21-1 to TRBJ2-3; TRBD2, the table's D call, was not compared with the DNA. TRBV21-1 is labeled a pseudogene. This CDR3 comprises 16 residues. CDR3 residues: CASSSLPSGNTDTQYF. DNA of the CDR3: TGTGCCAGCAGCTCCCTCCCTAGCGGGAACACAGATACGCAGTATTTT.

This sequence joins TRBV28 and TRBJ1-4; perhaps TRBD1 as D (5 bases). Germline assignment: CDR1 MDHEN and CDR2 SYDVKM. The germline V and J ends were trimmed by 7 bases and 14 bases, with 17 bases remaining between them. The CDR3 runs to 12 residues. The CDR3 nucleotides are TGTGCCAGCAAGGCGGGGGGTCTCGGGCTGTTTTTT. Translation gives CASKAGGLGLFF.